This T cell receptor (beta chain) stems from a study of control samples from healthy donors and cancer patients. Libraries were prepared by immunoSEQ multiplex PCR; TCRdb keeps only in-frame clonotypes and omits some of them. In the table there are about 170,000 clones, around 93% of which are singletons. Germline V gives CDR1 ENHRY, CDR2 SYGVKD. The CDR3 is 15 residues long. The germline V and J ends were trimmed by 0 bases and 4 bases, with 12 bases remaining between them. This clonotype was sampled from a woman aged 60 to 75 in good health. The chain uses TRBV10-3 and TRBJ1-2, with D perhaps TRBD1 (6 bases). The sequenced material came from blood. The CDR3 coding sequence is TGTGCCATCAGTGAGTCGGGGGGCATCACCTATGGCTACACCTTC. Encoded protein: CAISESGGITYGYTF.